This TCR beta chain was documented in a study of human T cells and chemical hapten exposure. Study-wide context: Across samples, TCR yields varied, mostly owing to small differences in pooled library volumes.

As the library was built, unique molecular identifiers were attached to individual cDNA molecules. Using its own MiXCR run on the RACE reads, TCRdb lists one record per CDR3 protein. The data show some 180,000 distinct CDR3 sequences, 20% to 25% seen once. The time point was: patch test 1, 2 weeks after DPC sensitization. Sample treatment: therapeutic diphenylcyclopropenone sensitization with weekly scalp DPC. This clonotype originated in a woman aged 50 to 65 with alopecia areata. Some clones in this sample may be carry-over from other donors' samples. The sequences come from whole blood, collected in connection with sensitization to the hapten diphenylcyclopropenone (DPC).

CDR3 sequence reads: CATSRDYGTDYGYTF. Written as DNA, the CDR3 is TGTGCCACCAGCAGAGATTATGGGACAGACTATGGCTACACCTTC. V usage is TRBV15 and J usage is TRBJ1-2, with 7 nucleotides matching TRBD1. There are 15 residues in the CDR3. V dropped 0 bases and J dropped 3; count of bases not matched to a gene: 4. Germline-derived CDR1 and CDR2 are LNHNV and YYDKDF (reference sequence). Complete variable domain (other parts from reference TRBV15 and TRBJ1-2): DAMVIQNPRYQVTQFGKPVTLSCSQTLNHNVMYWYQQKSSQAPKLLFHYYDKDFNNEADTPDNFQSRRPNTSFCFLDIRSPGLGDTAMYLCATSRDYGTDYGYTFGSGTRLTVV.